The clone carrying this TCR beta chain was detected ten times or more. Its antigen is still unknown. For the unsorted libraries, 2 million PBMCs stored at -80 C served as input. The output of every sequencing run exceeded 170 million TCR-beta sequences, derived from 15-18 subjects. TCRdb used MiXCR to reprocess the 5' RACE reads, holding one entry per CDR3 protein. The table has about 28,000 distinct CDR3 sequences, 5% to 7.5% seen once. This sample was included in a study of neurological immune-mediated disorders. Findings and limits, study-wide: The absence of shared CDR3 amino acid sequences among expanded clones across subjects suggests private repertoires in all groups. In HTLV-1-associated myelopathy, TCR clonal expansion was greatest, whereas multiple sclerosis had the least, falling below healthy controls.

This clonotype originated in a woman in her forties or fifties in good health. The sequencing input was PBMCs.

CDR3: CAWSAQGGKETQYF. The CDR3, as DNA: TGTGCCTGGAGTGCCCAGGGGGGAAAAGAGACCCAGTACTTC. The chain is built from TRBV30 and TRBJ2-5, with a weak D call TRBD1 (7 bases). CDR1 is GTSNPN, CDR2 SVGIG, per germline (reference sequence). V shed 1 base and J shed 3 bases, with 12 bases lying between them. There are 14 residues in the CDR3. Full variable domain (remainder filled in from reference TRBV30 and TRBJ2-5): SQTIHQWPATLVQPVGSPLSLECTVEGTSNPNLYWYRQAAGRGLQLLFYSVGIGQISSEVPQNLSASRPQDRQFILSSKKLLLSDSGFYLCAWSAQGGKETQYFGPGTRLLVL.